Listed below are T cell receptor beta chains from one sample, sequenced in a study of cytomegalovirus exposure and HLA in healthy donors. Clones were sequenced by immunoSEQ multiplex PCR, and TCRdb holds only the in-frame ones, with some missing. This sample's table has tens of thousands of clones. Sequences were obtained from PBMCs. The receptors shown here come from a man between 60 and 75 years old in good health and CMV-seropositive. The conserved cysteine and the conserved F or W are not part of the CDR3 here. Each record gives: CDR3 length, J gene, V gene, CDR3 protein.

CDR3 length: 14
J gene: TRBJ2-3
V gene: TRBV5-4
CDR3 protein: ALHPETVDSTDTQY

CDR3 length: 12
J gene: TRBJ1-1
V gene: TRBV2
CDR3 protein: ASSSTGADTEAF

CDR3 length: 13
J gene: TRBJ2-5
V gene: TRBV18
CDR3 protein: ASSPRTALGETQY

CDR3 length: 11
J gene: TRBJ2-5
V gene: TRBV9
CDR3 protein: ASSVEGAETQY

CDR3 length: 14
J gene: TRBJ1-3
V gene: TRBV5-1
CDR3 protein: ASGIAPQGSGNTIY

CDR3 length: 13
J gene: TRBJ2-7
V gene: TRBV13
CDR3 protein: ASSPRTSGVGKQY

CDR3 length: 11
J gene: TRBJ1-4
V gene: TRBV19
CDR3 protein: ASSLDHSEKLF

CDR3 length: 12
J gene: TRBJ2-7
V gene: TRBV13
CDR3 protein: ASSGLAGGYEQY

CDR3 length: 13
J gene: TRBJ2-7
V gene: TRBV7-9
CDR3 protein: ASSPATKVTYEQS

CDR3 length: 12
J gene: TRBJ1-1
V gene: TRBV5-6
CDR3 protein: ASSSGLGRSEAF

CDR3 length: 11
J gene: TRBJ2-7
V gene: TRBV29-1
CDR3 protein: SVETGDSYEQY

CDR3 length: 16
J gene: TRBJ2-2
V gene: TRBV7-7
CDR3 protein: ASSPRTGGSFGLGELF

CDR3 length: 11
J gene: TRBJ2-7
V gene: TRBV5-1
CDR3 protein: ASSSWDNYEQY

CDR3 length: 13
J gene: TRBJ2-2
V gene: TRBV5-1
CDR3 protein: ASSFASPNTGELF

CDR3 length: 12
J gene: TRBJ2-7
V gene: TRBV7-8
CDR3 protein: ASSTGTSVYEQY

CDR3 length: 12
J gene: TRBJ1-1
V gene: TRBV5-6
CDR3 protein: ASSLRQMNTEAF

CDR3 length: 9
J gene: TRBJ1-2
V gene: TRBV20-1
CDR3 protein: SAWARYGYT

CDR3 length: 12
J gene: TRBJ1-1
V gene: TRBV18
CDR3 protein: ASSPGTGRTEAF

CDR3 length: 9
J gene: TRBJ1-2
V gene: TRBV20-1
CDR3 protein: RTVAGSGYT

CDR3 length: 13
J gene: TRBJ2-7
V gene: TRBV15
CDR3 protein: ATSRVWDNSYEQY

CDR3 length: 12
J gene: TRBJ1-2
V gene: TRBV29-1
CDR3 protein: SVERPSGRYGYT

CDR3 length: 10
J gene: TRBJ2-4
V gene: TRBV19
CDR3 protein: ASRLAKNIQY

CDR3 length: 13
J gene: TRBJ2-7
V gene: TRBV6-1
CDR3 protein: ASKVLGLADYEQY

CDR3 length: 12
J gene: TRBJ2-7
V gene: TRBV29-1
CDR3 protein: SVGWTVSAYEQY

CDR3 length: 11
J gene: TRBJ2-7
V gene: TRBV29-1
CDR3 protein: SVGSGEDGEQY

CDR3 length: 13
J gene: TRBJ2-2
V gene: TRBV7-2
CDR3 protein: ASSPTSENTGELF

CDR3 length: 10
J gene: TRBJ1-1
V gene: TRBV30
CDR3 protein: AWGRSSTEAF

CDR3 length: 13
J gene: TRBJ1-2
V gene: TRBV7-9
CDR3 protein: ASSPRESTGYGYT

CDR3 length: 11
J gene: TRBJ2-5
V gene: TRBV5-6
CDR3 protein: ASSLSGQETQY

CDR3 length: 13
J gene: TRBJ1-4
V gene: TRBV6-5
CDR3 protein: ASRRGQGYGEKLF

CDR3 length: 14
J gene: TRBJ2-3
V gene: TRBV4-2
CDR3 protein: ASSQDHTASTDTQY

CDR3 length: 14
J gene: TRBJ1-3
V gene: TRBV9
CDR3 protein: ASSGGQGALGNTIY

CDR3 length: 13
J gene: TRBJ2-2
V gene: TRBV18
CDR3 protein: ASSSDSMNTGELF

CDR3 length: 12
J gene: TRBJ2-7
V gene: TRBV18
CDR3 protein: ASSPGQAGGEQY

CDR3 length: 10
J gene: TRBJ2-2
V gene: TRBV15
CDR3 protein: ATSSHSGELF

CDR3 length: 12
J gene: TRBJ2-5
V gene: TRBV2
CDR3 protein: ASSERLAIVAQY

CDR3 length: 13
J gene: TRBJ1-1
V gene: TRBV28
CDR3 protein: ASSAGSGMNTEAF

CDR3 length: 12
J gene: TRBJ1-3
V gene: TRBV5-6
CDR3 protein: ASSTQGKGNTIY